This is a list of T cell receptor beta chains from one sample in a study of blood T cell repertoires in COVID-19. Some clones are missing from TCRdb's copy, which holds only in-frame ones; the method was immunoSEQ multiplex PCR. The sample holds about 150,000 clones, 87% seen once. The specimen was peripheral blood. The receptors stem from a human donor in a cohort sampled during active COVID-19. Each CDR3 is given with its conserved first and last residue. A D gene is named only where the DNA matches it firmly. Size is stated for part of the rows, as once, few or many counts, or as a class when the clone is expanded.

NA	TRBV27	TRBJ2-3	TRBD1	TGTGCCAACAACCACCGGGACAGGGAGGAAGATACGCAGTATTTT	CANNHRDREEDTQYF
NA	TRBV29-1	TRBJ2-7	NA	TGCAGCGTTGGGTACGGCTACGAGCAGTACTTC	CSVGYGYEQYF
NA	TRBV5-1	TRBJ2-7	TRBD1	TGCGCCAGCAGCTTTGAGGGGACAGGTTCCTACGAGCAGTACTTC	CASSFEGTGSYEQYF
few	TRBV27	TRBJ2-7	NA	TGTGCCAGCAGTTTAGGGGCTGGCTGGGGGCAGTACTTC	CASSLGAGWGQYF
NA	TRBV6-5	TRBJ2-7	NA	TGTGCCAGCAGTTACCCCCCCTCGTCCTACGAGCAGTACTTC	CASSYPPSSYEQYF
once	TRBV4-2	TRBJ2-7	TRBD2	TGTGCCAGCAGCCGAGAACTAGCGGGCGGGCCTTACGAGCAGTACTTC	CASSRELAGGPYEQYF
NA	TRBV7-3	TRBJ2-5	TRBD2	TGTGCCAGCAGCTTAGGGCCAGCGGGGCGACAAGAGACCCAGTACTTC	CASSLGPAGRQETQYF
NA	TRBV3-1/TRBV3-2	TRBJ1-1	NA	TGTGCCAGCAGCCAAGCGAGGAACACTGAAGCTTTCTTT	CASSQARNTEAFF
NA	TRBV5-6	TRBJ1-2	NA	TGTGCCAGCAGCCCCCTCGGTCGGGGGGCCGCTGACTATGGCTACACCTTC	CASSPLGRGAADYGYTF
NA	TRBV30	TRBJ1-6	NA	TGTGCCTGGAGTGTTTCCGGGGGTTCACCCCTCCACTTT	CAWSVSGGSPLHF
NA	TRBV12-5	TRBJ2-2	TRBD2	TGTGCTAGTGGGATGACTAGCGGGAACACCGGGGAGCTGTTTTTT	CASGMTSGNTGELFF
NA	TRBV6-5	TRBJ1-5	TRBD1	TGTGCCAGCACGGCCCAGGGGGGCACGTATCAGCCCCAGCATTTT	CASTAQGGTYQPQHF
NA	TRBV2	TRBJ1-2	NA	TGTGCCAGCCGGGGGGATGGCTACACCTTC	CASRGDGYTF
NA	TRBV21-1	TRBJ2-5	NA	TGTGCCAGCAGCAAAGAGTGGGTCAGCGGTAGGGAGACCCAGTACTTC	CASSKEWVSGRETQYF
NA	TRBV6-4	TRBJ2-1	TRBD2	TGTGCCAGCAGTGAGGGGACTAGCGGGTCCAATGAGCAGTTCTTC	CASSEGTSGSNEQFF
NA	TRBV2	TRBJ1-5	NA	TGTGCCAGCAGTGACAGGGTCAATCAGCCCCAGCATTTT	CASSDRVNQPQHF
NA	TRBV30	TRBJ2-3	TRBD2	TGTGCCTGGGGACTAGCGGGGAACACAGATACGCAGTATTTT	CAWGLAGNTDTQYF
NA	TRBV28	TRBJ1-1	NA	TGTGCCAGCAGACTAGACACTGAAGCTTTCTTT	CASRLDTEAFF
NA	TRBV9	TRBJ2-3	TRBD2	TGTGCCAGCAACCCGGGACTAGCGGCGACAGATACGCAGTATTTT	CASNPGLAATDTQYF
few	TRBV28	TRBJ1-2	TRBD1	TGTGCCAGCAGTGGGACAGGGGCTAACTATGGCTACACCTTC	CASSGTGANYGYTF
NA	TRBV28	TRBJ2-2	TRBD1	TGTGCCAGCAGCCGGATCGGGACAGCAAACACCGGGGAGCTGTTTTTT	CASSRIGTANTGELFF
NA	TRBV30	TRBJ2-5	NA	TGTGCCTGGAGTGTAGGAGGGTTGGGTCGCGAGACCCAGTACTTC	CAWSVGGLGRETQYF
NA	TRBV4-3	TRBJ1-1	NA	TGCGCCAGCAGCCAAGATCTACCGAACACTGAAGCTTTCTTT	CASSQDLPNTEAFF
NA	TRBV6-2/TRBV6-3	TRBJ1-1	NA	TGTGCCAGCAGTCCCTCGAGGGACACTGAAGCTTTCTTT	CASSPSRDTEAFF
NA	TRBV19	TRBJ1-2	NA	TGTGCCAGTAGTGGCCTCCTAGCTAACTATGGCTACACCTTC	CASSGLLANYGYTF
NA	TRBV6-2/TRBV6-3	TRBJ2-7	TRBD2	TGTGCCAGCAGTCGACTAGCGGGAGCATTTTACGAGCAGTACTTC	CASSRLAGAFYEQYF
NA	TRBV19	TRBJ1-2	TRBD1	TGTGCCAGTAGTGGGACAGGCAACTATGGCTACACCTTC	CASSGTGNYGYTF
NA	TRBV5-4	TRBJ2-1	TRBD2	TGTGCCAGCAGCTTGGATCGGTGGGCTAGCGGGGGGGAGCAGTTCTTC	CASSLDRWASGGEQFF
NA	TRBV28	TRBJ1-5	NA	TGTGCCAGCATTCCAGATCGAGGTTTAGATCAGCCCCAGCATTTT	CASIPDRGLDQPQHF
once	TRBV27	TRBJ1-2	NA	TGTGCCTCGGGGGGGAGGGCCAACTATGGCTACACCTTC	CASGGRANYGYTF
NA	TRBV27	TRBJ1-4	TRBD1	TGTGCCAGCAGTTTATCGACAGGGGGCTTTGAAAAACTGTTTTTT	CASSLSTGGFEKLFF
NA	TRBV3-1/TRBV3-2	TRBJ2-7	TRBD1	TGTGCCAGCGGTGGGACAGGGGGCTACGAGCAGTACTTC	CASGGTGGYEQYF
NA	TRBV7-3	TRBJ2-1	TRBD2	TGTGCCAGCAGCTTACAACCGGGAGGGTCCAATGAGCAGTTCTTC	CASSLQPGGSNEQFF
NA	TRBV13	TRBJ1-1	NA	TGTGCCAGCAGCTTAGCCGGGGGGGCCCCGAACACTGAAGCTTTCTTT	CASSLAGGAPNTEAFF
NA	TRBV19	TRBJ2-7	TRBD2	TGTGCCAGTGCCAGCGGGGGGGACTCCTACGAGCAGTACTTC	CASASGGDSYEQYF
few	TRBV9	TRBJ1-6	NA	TGTGCCAGCAGCGTAGATGGAGGGAGGGATTCACCCCTCCACTTT	CASSVDGGRDSPLHF
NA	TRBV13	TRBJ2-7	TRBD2	TGTGCCAGCAGCCCCGGGGGGTGGGCACCATCCTACGAGCAGTACTTC	CASSPGGWAPSYEQYF
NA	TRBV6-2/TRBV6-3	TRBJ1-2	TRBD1	TGTGCCAGCAGTCCACTTGACAGGGGTAACTATGGCTACACCTTC	CASSPLDRGNYGYTF
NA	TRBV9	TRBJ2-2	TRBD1	TGTGCCAGCAGCGCCCCGACAGGGGTAAGGACCGGGGAGCTGTTTTTT	CASSAPTGVRTGELFF
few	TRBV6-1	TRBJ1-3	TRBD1	TGTGCCAGCAGTGATGCGGACAGGGAAGGCACCATATATTTT	CASSDADREGTIYF
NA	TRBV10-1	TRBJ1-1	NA	TGCGCCAGCAGTGAGTTAGCGGGGGCGGAAGCTTTCTTT	CASSELAGAEAFF
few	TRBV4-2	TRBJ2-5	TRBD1	TGTGCCAGCAGCCGCCTGGGACAGGATATCGCCGGGACCCAGTACTTC	CASSRLGQDIAGTQYF
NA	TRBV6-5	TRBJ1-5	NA	TGTGCCAGCAGTCGACAGCTACTCAATCAGCCCCAGCATTTT	CASSRQLLNQPQHF
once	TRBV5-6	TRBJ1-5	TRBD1	TGTGCCAGCAGCTTGGCCACAGGGGGCCGGGGCAATCAGCCCCAGCATTTT	CASSLATGGRGNQPQHF
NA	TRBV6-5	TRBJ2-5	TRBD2	TGTGCCAGCAGTTATCTGACTAGCGGGGTTCAAGAGACCCAGTACTTC	CASSYLTSGVQETQYF
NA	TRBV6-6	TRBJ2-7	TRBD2	TGTGCCAGCAGTGGGGGACTAGCCCTCGAGCAGTACTTC	CASSGGLALEQYF
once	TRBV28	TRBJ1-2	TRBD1	TGTGCCAGCAGTTCAGAGGGCGAGGGGGCGATCTTTGGCTACACCTTC	CASSSEGEGAIFGYTF
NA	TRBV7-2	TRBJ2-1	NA	TGTGCCAGCAGCCCCGGACTCTATGAGCAGTTCTTC	CASSPGLYEQFF
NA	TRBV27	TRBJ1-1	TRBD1	TGTGCCAGCAGAGGTACAGGCTGGGGACAGAGTCGGGTTGAAGCTTTCTTT	CASRGTGWGQSRVEAFF
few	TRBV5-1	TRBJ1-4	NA	TGCGCCAGCAGCTTGGGGGGGCAAGAAAAACTGTTTTTT	CASSLGGQEKLFF
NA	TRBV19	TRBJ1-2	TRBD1	TGTGCCAGTAGTAAGACAGGGTATGGCTACACCTTC	CASSKTGYGYTF
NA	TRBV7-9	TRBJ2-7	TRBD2	TGTGCCAGCAGCGCCCCTAGCGGGAGATCCTACGAGCAGTACTTC	CASSAPSGRSYEQYF
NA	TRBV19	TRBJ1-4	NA	TGTGCCAGTAGTAGCGGACGACAGACAACTAATGAAAAACTGTTTTTT	CASSSGRQTTNEKLFF
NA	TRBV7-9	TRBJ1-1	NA	TGTGCCAGCAGCATCGGACTACTCCTGGGAATGAACACTGAAGCTTTCTTT	CASSIGLLLGMNTEAFF
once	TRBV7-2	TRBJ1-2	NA	TGTGCCAGCAGCTACCTACCTATCTATGGCTACACCTTC	CASSYLPIYGYTF
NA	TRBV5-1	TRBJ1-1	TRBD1	TGCGCCAGCAGCCCCCGGGACAGGGGGGCAGGTGAAGCTTTCTTT	CASSPRDRGAGEAFF
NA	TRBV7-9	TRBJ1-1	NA	TGTGCCAGCAGCCTACAGGGATCTGAAGCTTTCTTT	CASSLQGSEAFF